What follows is one TCR beta chain and its context. Its binding antigen is unknown. Base qualities are missing; no much larger clone stands one base away. This specimen belongs to a study of blood T cell repertoires in COVID-19 (dated by TCRdb to 2018 to 2020). For the wider study: Samples from collaborators originated in the United States, Italy and Spain and spanned both the acute and convalescent phases of COVID-19. The prospective study material was composed of cDNA or gDNA derived from T cells, B-cell-depleted T cells, or PBMCs. Deeply sampled blood TCRbeta repertoires from subjects exposed to, actively infected with, or recovered from COVID-19 were included in the dataset. The repertoires were released in a freely available public database intended as a resource for research on the immune response to SARS-CoV-2. Samples were obtained from the ongoing ImmuneRACE study (first 160 participants) and from about 1,300 subjects provided by 6 global collaborators. A de-identified subject ID, COVID-19 status, age in years and sex were almost always included in the sample metadata. HLA class I and class II types, where available, came from metadata supplied by the sample provider rather than from assay-based typing.

Broader findings and caveats from the paper: The amount of clinical and demographic metadata varied by source and participant and was provided uncurated.

TCRbeta CDR3 regions were amplified from genomic DNA using the immunoSEQ Assay, a bias-controlled multiplex PCR. The study's own analysis went as follows. Nucleated cell counts per sample were estimated from amplification of reference gene primers within the assay. To quantify the absolute abundance of each unique TCRbeta CDR3 rearrangement, sequence reads were collapsed and filtered. Productive Simpson clonality was computed per sample as the square root of Simpson's diversity index over productive rearrangements. TCRdb stores this immuneACCESS table with in-frame sequences only. Part of the clones is absent; in the studies checked, under half of the shortfall reflects unresolved V genes, and no reason is known for the rest. The D gene and trimming were derived from the DNA, and the V and J assignments and clone size from that table. The sample profile shows some 220,000 clones; 87% of them were found once. Approximately 12% of the sample is held by the ten biggest clonotypes.

The CDR3, from cysteine to phenylalanine, totals 14 residues. Only the CDR3 DNA stays, 42 bases, in frame from base 1. The V and J ends are trimmed by 3 bases and 6 bases, leaving 9 bases between them. The germline V gene specifies MNHEY as CDR1 and SVGAGI as CDR2. A second Seattle source provided samples from volunteer blood donors who had recovered from COVID-19. Whole blood was collected in K2EDTA tubes by collaborating institutions according to the institutions' own protocols. For TCRbeta analysis, collaborators shipped samples in one of three forms: frozen whole blood, isolated PBMCs, or DNA extracted from either of those sample types.

In this chain, TRBV6-5 is recombined with TRBJ1-6; a tentative D call is TRBD1 (5 bases match). The sequencing input was peripheral blood. This sequence was found in a woman under 30 who had recovered from COVID-19. CDR3 reads: CASSYRQFNSPLHF. Here is the DNA: TGTGCCAGCAGTTATCGACAGTTTAATTCACCCCTCCACTTT.